These T cell receptor beta chains were read from a single sample in a study of neurological immune-mediated disorders. Each CDR3 protein gets one entry after TCRdb re-called the 5' RACE reads with MiXCR. In the table there are approximately 82,000 distinct CDR3 sequences, about 2.5% of which are singletons. Input material: PBMCs. These receptors came from a woman aged 30 to 39 with multiple sclerosis. Each CDR3 is given with its conserved first and last residue. Each record gives: CDR3 length, V gene, D gene, clone size, J gene, CDR3 DNA, CDR3 protein. D genes are given only for firm matches. Clone size appears in some rows only: once, few, many, or a class for an expanded clone.

>14|TRBV20-1|TRBD2|many|TRBJ2-1
TGCAGTGCTCCCGGGACTAGCGCCTACAATGAGCAGTTCTTC
CSAPGTSAYNEQFF
>15|TRBV12-3/TRBV12-4|TRBD1|NA|TRBJ2-3
TGTGCCAGCAGTTTTGGGACAGGGAATGGAGATACGCAGTATTTT
CASSFGTGNGDTQYF
>15|TRBV20-1|NA|many|TRBJ2-2
TGCAGTGCTAGGGCGTCAGGGGTTTTTCGGTGGCAGCTGTTTTTT
CSARASGVFRWQLFF
>16|TRBV20-1|NA|many|TRBJ2-5
TGCAGTGCTAGAGATCGGTTTGAACTTGGTTTAGAGACCCAGTACTTC
CSARDRFELGLETQYF
>12|TRBV20-1|NA|many|TRBJ1-4
TGCAGTGCTAGCCAGGATCAGGAAAAACTGTTTTTT
CSASQDQEKLFF
>12|TRBV7-2|NA|many|TRBJ1-1
TGTGCCAGCAGCTTCGGATACACTGAAGCTTTCTTT
CASSFGYTEAFF
>16|TRBV7-8|TRBD2|many|TRBJ2-7
TGTGCCAGCAGCCCTAAGGCTAGCGGGAAGTTGTACGAGCAGTACTTC
CASSPKASGKLYEQYF
>16|TRBV7-2|NA|many|TRBJ1-1
TGTGCCAGCAGCTTAGTGCAGGGGATAGGAAACACTGAAGCTTTCTTT
CASSLVQGIGNTEAFF
>11|TRBV7-8|NA|many|TRBJ2-1
TGTGCCAGCAGCGAGACGGGTGAGCAGTTCTTC
CASSETGEQFF
>12|TRBV3-1|NA|many|TRBJ1-5
TGTGCCAGCAGCCTTTCCGGGCGGCCCCAGCATTTT
CASSLSGRPQHF
>16|TRBV10-3|NA|many|TRBJ1-2
TGTGCCATCAGTGACCCGGAGTTTCGACCGAACTATGGCTACACCTTC
CAISDPEFRPNYGYTF
>12|TRBV7-8|NA|many|TRBJ1-1
TGTGCCAGCAGCGAGTTCGAGGGGAAGGCTTTCTTT
CASSEFEGKAFF
>15|TRBV4-2|NA|many|TRBJ2-6
TGTGCCAGCAGCCAAGACCCCTCTGGGGCCAACGTCCTGACTTTC
CASSQDPSGANVLTF
>17|TRBV3-1|NA|many|TRBJ2-1
TGTGCCAGCAGCCATCCCAGAGGGAGCGCCAAGGGGAATGAGCAGTTCTTC
CASSHPRGSAKGNEQFF
>15|TRBV20-1|NA|many|TRBJ2-1
TGCAGTGCCGGGGTAGCAGGGCATCCAAACAATGAGCAGTTCTTC
CSAGVAGHPNNEQFF
>17|TRBV4-1|NA|many|TRBJ2-1
TGCGCCAGCAGCCGGTATAATAGCGGTTCCTCCTACAATGAGCAGTTCTTC
CASSRYNSGSSYNEQFF
>16|TRBV7-7|TRBD2|many|TRBJ2-1
TGTGCTAGCAGCGTGGGACCCGGGACTAGCGACCTCGAGCAGTTCTTC
CASSVGPGTSDLEQFF
>16|TRBV3-1|NA|many|TRBJ2-3
TGTGCCAGCAGCCCCGAGGGGTTGAGGTGGGCAGATACGCAGTATTTT
CASSPEGLRWADTQYF
>16|TRBV3-1|TRBD2|many|TRBJ2-1
TGTGCCAGCAGCCGCCGACTAGCGGGAGGGCCTGATGAGCAGTTCTTC
CASSRRLAGGPDEQFF
>17|TRBV24-1|TRBD2|many|TRBJ2-3
TGTGCCACCAGTGACAACCTAGCGGGAGGGCACACAGATACGCAGTATTTT
CATSDNLAGGHTDTQYF
>13|TRBV3-1|NA|many|TRBJ2-1
TGTGCCAGCAGCCAAGGACTATTAGGTGAGCAGTTCTTC
CASSQGLLGEQFF
>19|TRBV24-1|TRBD2|many|TRBJ2-3
TGTGCCACCAGTGATCCCACTGGACTAGCGGGAGATATAGCAGATACGCAGTATTTT
CATSDPTGLAGDIADTQYF
>12|TRBV9|NA|many|TRBJ1-2
TGTGCCAGCGCCGGGGAGACTTATGGCTACACCTTC
CASAGETYGYTF
>12|TRBV10-3|NA|few|TRBJ1-5
TGTGCCATCAGTGAGTCATATCAGCCCCAGCATTTT
CAISESYQPQHF
>19|TRBV7-9|NA|many|TRBJ2-3
TGTGCCAGCAGTTTATCCCCTCTGGCTTATAAGGGGGTCACAGATACGCAGTATTTT
CASSLSPLAYKGVTDTQYF
>15|TRBV15|NA|many|TRBJ2-1
TGTGCCACCAGCCCAGATGTTGGCCGGGGACATGAGCAGTTCTTC
CATSPDVGRGHEQFF
>14|TRBV10-3|NA|many|TRBJ1-1
TGTGCCATCAGTGAGTCCGGGTCCGACACTGAAGCTTTCTTT
CAISESGSDTEAFF
>14|TRBV9|NA|many|TRBJ1-1
TGTGCCAGCAGCCCCCCGGGGGCATCCACTGAAGCTTTCTTT
CASSPPGASTEAFF
>13|TRBV28|NA|many|TRBJ2-4
TGTGCCAGCAGTCGGACGGCCGAGGCCATTCAGTACTTC
CASSRTAEAIQYF
>14|TRBV29-1|NA|many|TRBJ1-1
TGCAGCGTCCGAATTAACCGTCTTCAGGCTGAAGCTTTCTTT
CSVRINRLQAEAFF
>14|TRBV12-3/TRBV12-4|NA|NA|TRBJ2-3
TGTGCCAGCAGTTCCCCCTCCGAGACAGATACGCAGTATTTT
CASSSPSETDTQYF
>11|TRBV20-1|NA|NA|TRBJ2-5
TGCAGTGCTAAGGGAGCTGAGACCCAGTACTTC
CSAKGAETQYF
>14|TRBV3-1|NA|many|TRBJ2-7
TGTGCCAGCAGCCCACACAGGAGGGAAGGCGAGCAGTACTTC
CASSPHRREGEQYF
>16|TRBV9|NA|many|TRBJ1-1
TGTGCCAGCAGCGTAGCTCAGTGGGGGCCGGACACTGAAGCTTTCTTT
CASSVAQWGPDTEAFF
>17|TRBV6-6|TRBD2|many|TRBJ2-2
TGTGCCAGCAGTTCCGGACTAGCGGGAGAGGAAGGCGGGGAGCTGTTTTTT
CASSSGLAGEEGGELFF
>17|TRBV6-5|TRBD2|many|TRBJ2-2
TGTGCCAGCAGTTACACATTTGGGGGAGAGCTCACCGGGGGGTTGTTTTTT
CASSYTFGGELTGGLFF
>14|TRBV27|TRBD1|many|TRBJ2-1
TGTGCCAGCAGTTTACGGGGACAGGGTTCTGAGCAGTTCTTC
CASSLRGQGSEQFF
>15|TRBV7-2|NA|many|TRBJ2-1
TGTGCCAGCAGCGTAGGGGGCGGGAGCTACCATGAGCAGTTCTTC
CASSVGGGSYHEQFF
>14|TRBV29-1|TRBD1|many|TRBJ2-3
TGCAGCGGAACCGGGACAGGGTTTACAGATACGCAGTATTTT
CSGTGTGFTDTQYF
>16|TRBV20-1|TRBD2|many|TRBJ2-3
TGCAGTGCTAGAGATCCCTCCAGCGGGAGGGCAGATACGCAGTATTTT
CSARDPSSGRADTQYF
>15|TRBV6-9|TRBD2|many|TRBJ2-1
TGTGCCAGCAGTCCCGGGACTAGCGGGAGAAATGAGCAGTTCTTC
CASSPGTSGRNEQFF
>14|TRBV12-3/TRBV12-4|NA|many|TRBJ2-2
TGTGCCACCCGGGGACTGTCGAACACCGGGGAGCTGTTTTTT
CATRGLSNTGELFF
>11|TRBV15|NA|many|TRBJ2-1
TGTGCCACCGCAGACCGGCGTGAGCAGTTCTTC
CATADRREQFF
>12|TRBV6-5|NA|many|TRBJ1-4
TGTGCCAGCAGTTACATGGGTGAAAAACTGTTTTTT
CASSYMGEKLFF
>14|TRBV7-6|NA|few|TRBJ1-3
TGTGCCAGCAGCTTTTCGAGCTCTGGAAACACCATATATTTT
CASSFSSSGNTIYF
>17|TRBV9|NA|many|TRBJ2-2
TGTGCCAGCAGCGTAGGAAGGCTACAAGCGAACACCGGGGAGCTGTTTTTT
CASSVGRLQANTGELFF
>15|TRBV29-1|TRBD1|many|TRBJ2-7
TGCAGCGTTGATCTTGATGAGGGGGCGGCCTACGAGCTGTACTTC
CSVDLDEGAAYELYF
>12|TRBV20-1|NA|many|TRBJ1-4
TGCAGTGCTACACGGACGGTTGAAAAACTGTTTTTT
CSATRTVEKLFF
>14|TRBV7-2|NA|many|TRBJ2-7
TGTGCCAGCAGCTTCAACCAGGGTTTCTACGAGCAGTACTTC
CASSFNQGFYEQYF
>18|TRBV12-3/TRBV12-4|NA|many|TRBJ2-2
TGTGCCAGCAGTTTTTGGGCAAGACAGGCGGCGAACACCGGGGAGCTGTTTTTT
CASSFWARQAANTGELFF
>13|TRBV5-5|NA|many|TRBJ1-1
TGTGCCAGCAGCACAACACAGGTTTCGGTCGTTTTCTTT
CASSTTQVSVVFF
>11|TRBV7-2|NA|many|TRBJ2-3
TGTGTCAGCAGCCCCCGGGATACGCAGTATTTT
CVSSPRDTQYF
>15|TRBV5-1|NA|many|TRBJ1-1
TGCGCCAGCAGCTTGGCCGGCGTAATGAACACTGAAGCTTTCTTT
CASSLAGVMNTEAFF
>17|TRBV24-1|TRBD2|many|TRBJ2-1
TGTGCCACCAGTGATTTGCAAGCTAGCGGGAGGGCTCAGGAGCAGTTCTTC
CATSDLQASGRAQEQFF